This T cell receptor (beta chain) is drawn from a study of T cell responses to AZD1222 COVID-19 vaccine. Concerning this clone: The antigen remains undetermined.

Study-level results: CD4 TCRs associated with vaccination spanned spike, dominating at 160-218 and 743-854.

The assay was immunoSEQ multiplex PCR, and TCRdb's table has in-frame clones only and misses some. The sample includes about 66,000 clones, around 90% of them seen just once. The CDR3 spans 16 residues. The V gene lost 0 bases and the J gene lost 2 bases, with 11 bases spanning the gap. Germline V CDR1 and CDR2: MNHEY, SVGAGI. This specimen consisted of peripheral blood, obtained 28 days after the second dose of the MenACWY control vaccine. This chain uses TRBV6-5 with TRBJ2-1, with TRBD2 as a possible D gene (5 bases). The sequence came from an adult who received the MenACWY meningococcal vaccine as a control. CDR3 loop: CASSYSEESTYNEQFF. DNA for the CDR3: TGTGCCAGCAGTTACTCGGAGGAATCGACCTACAATGAGCAGTTCTTC.